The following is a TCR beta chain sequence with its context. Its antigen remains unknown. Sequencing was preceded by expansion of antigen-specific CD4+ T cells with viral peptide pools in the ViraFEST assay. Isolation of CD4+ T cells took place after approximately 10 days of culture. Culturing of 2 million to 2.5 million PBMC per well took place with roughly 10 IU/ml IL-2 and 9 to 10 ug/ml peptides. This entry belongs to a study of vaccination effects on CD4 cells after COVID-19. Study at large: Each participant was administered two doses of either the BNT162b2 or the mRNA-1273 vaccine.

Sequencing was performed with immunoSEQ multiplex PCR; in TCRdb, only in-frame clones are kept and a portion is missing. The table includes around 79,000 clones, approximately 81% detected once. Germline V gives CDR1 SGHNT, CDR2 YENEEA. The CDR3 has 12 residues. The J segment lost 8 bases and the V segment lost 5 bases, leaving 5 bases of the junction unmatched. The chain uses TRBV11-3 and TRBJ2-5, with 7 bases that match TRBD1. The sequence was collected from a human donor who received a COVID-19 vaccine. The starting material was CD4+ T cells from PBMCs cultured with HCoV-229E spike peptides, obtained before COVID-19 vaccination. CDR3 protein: CASSRGQQTQYF. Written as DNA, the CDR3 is TGTGCCAGCAGCCGGGGACAGCAAACCCAGTACTTC.